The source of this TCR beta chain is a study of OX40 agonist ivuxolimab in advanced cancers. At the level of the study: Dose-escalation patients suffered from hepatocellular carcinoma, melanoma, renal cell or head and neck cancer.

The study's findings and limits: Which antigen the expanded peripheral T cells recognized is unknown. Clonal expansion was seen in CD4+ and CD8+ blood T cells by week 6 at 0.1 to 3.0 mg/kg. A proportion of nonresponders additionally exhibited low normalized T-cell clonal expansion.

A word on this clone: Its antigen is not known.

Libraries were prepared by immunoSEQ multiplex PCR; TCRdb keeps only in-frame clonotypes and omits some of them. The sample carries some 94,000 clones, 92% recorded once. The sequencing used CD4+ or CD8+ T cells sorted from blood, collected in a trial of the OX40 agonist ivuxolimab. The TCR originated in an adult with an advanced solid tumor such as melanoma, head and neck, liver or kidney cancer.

CDR3 DNA sequence: TGTGCCAGCAGCTCGGCTAGCGGGAGGGGGGAGACCCAGTACTTC. It is translated as CASSSASGRGETQYF. The V and J genes are TRBV13 and TRBJ2-5; 12 bases fit TRBD2. The CDR3 extends over 15 amino acids. Germline loops: CDR1 PRHDT, CDR2 FYEKMQ (reference sequence). V lost 4 bases, J lost 5 bases, and 5 bases stayed unmatched.